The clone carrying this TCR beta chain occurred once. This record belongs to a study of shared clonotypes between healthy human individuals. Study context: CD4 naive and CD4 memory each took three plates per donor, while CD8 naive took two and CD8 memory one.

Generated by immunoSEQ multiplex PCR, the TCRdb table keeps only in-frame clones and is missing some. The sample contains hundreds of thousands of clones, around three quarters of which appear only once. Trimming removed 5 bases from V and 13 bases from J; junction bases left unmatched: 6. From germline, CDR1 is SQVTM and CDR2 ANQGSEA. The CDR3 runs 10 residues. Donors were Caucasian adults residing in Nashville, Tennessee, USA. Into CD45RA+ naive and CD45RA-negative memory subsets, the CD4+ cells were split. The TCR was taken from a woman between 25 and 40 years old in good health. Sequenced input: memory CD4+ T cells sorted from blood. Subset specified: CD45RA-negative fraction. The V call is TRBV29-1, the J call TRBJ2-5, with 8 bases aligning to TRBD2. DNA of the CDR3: TGCAGCGTTCAAGCGGGGGTGGGGTACTTC. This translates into CSVQAGVGYF.